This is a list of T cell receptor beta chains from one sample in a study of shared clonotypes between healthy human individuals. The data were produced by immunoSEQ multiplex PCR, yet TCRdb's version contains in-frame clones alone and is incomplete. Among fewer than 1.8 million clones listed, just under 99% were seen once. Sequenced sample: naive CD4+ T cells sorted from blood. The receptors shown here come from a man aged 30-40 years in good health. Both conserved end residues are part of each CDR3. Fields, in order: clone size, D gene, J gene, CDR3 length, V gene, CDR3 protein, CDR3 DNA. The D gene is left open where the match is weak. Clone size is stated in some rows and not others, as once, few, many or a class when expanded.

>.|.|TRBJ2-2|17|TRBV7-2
CASSLVAVPLNTGELFF
TGTGCCAGCAGCTTAGTGGCCGTTCCGCTGAACACCGGGGAGCTGTTTTTT
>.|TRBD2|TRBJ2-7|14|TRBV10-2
CASSSGRVVWEQYF
TGCGCCAGCAGTAGCGGGAGAGTGGTATGGGAGCAGTACTTC
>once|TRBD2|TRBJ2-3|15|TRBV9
CASSVESGIPDTQYF
TGTGCCAGCAGCGTAGAAAGCGGGATCCCAGATACGCAGTATTTT
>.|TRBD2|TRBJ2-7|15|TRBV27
CASSPLTSGSYEQYF
TGTGCCAGCAGCCCCCTGACTAGCGGTTCCTACGAGCAGTACTTC
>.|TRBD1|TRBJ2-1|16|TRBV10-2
CASSEMGGQGASEQFF
TGCGCCAGCAGTGAGATGGGGGGACAGGGGGCTAGTGAGCAGTTCTTC
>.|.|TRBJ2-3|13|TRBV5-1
CASSLDYFDTQYF
TGCGCCAGCAGCCTCGACTACTTCGATACGCAGTATTTT
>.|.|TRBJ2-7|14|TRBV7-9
CASSPAVFSYEQYF
TGTGCCAGCAGCCCTGCTGTTTTCTCCTACGAGCAGTACTTC
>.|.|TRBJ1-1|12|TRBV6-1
CASYPLNTEAFF
TGTGCCAGCTATCCGCTGAACACTGAAGCTTTCTTT
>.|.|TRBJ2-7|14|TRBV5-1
CASSQDKPSYEQYF
TGCGCCAGCAGCCAGGACAAGCCCTCCTACGAGCAGTACTTC
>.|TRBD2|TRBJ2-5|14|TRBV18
CASSTGLGQETQYF
TGTGCCAGCTCAACGGGACTAGGTCAAGAGACCCAGTACTTC
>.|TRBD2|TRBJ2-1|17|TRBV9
CASSPHPSGTLGDEQFF
TGTGCCAGCAGCCCCCACCCTAGCGGGACCTTGGGGGATGAGCAGTTCTTC
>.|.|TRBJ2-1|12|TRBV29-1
CSSWERQNEQFF
TGCAGCTCGTGGGAGAGGCAGAATGAGCAGTTCTTC